Following are 18 T cell receptor beta chains from one sample sequenced in a study of prognosis after radiotherapy for stage I lung cancer. TCR beta CDR3 amplification from genomic DNA was performed by two-round multiplex PCR. The first PCR round targeted every TRBV and TRBJ gene with specific primers. MiXCR was run by TCRdb on the multiplex PCR reads, yielding one entry per CDR3 protein. The data show tens of thousands of distinct CDR3 sequences, with approximately 25% seen just once and about 25% held by the top ten. Sequences were derived from PBMCs, sampled before or after stereotactic body radiation therapy (not recorded which). The receptor set was obtained from a donor aged 50 or older with non-small cell lung cancer.

In its sample, this clonotype was seen many times. V and J are TRBV12-3 or TRBV12-4 and TRBJ2-1; 8 bases line up with TRBD1. The CDR3 extends over 16 amino acids. V lost 7 bases, J lost 3 bases, and 11 bases stayed unmatched. In nucleotides, the CDR3 is TGTGCCAGCATCCAAGGCAGGGGGCGCGTCTACAATGAGCAGTTCTTC. As protein: CASIQGRGRVYNEQFF.

The chain recombines TRBV6-1 with TRBJ1-2; no definite D call. Germline V CDR1 and CDR2: MNHNS, SASEGT. There are 16 residues in the CDR3. Trimming pared 7 bases from V and 8 bases from J, leaving 26 bases between. The CDR3 coding sequence is TGTGCCAGCACCAGCCGAGGAACAGTGGGCGTATACGGCTACACCTTC. It yields the protein CASTSRGTVGVYGYTF.

This clonotype was seen ten or more times. V usage is TRBV9 and J usage is TRBJ1-5; D call uncertain. Trimming left V 4 bases short and J 1 base short, with 9 bases between. The germline gives CDR1 SGDLS, CDR2 YYNGEE. The CDR3 has 14 amino acids. The CDR3 reads CASSSGPSNQPQHF. CDR3 sequence (DNA): TGTGCCAGCAGCAGCGGGCCAAGCAATCAGCCCCAGCATTTT.

Many counts were recorded for this clonotype. V and J are TRBV19 and TRBJ1-6, with D perhaps TRBD1 (5 bases). This CDR3 is built from 17 residues. The germline CDR1 and CDR2 sequences are LNHDA and SQIVND (reference sequence). Trimming left V 5 bases short and J 4 bases short, with 18 bases between. DNA of the CDR3: TGTGCCAGTAGTGTCTACAGGCCGGGAGGGTATAATTCACCCCTCCACTTT. Translation: CASSVYRPGGYNSPLHF.

This clonotype has ten or more counts. The chain employs TRBV5-1 and TRBJ2-5, with D perhaps being TRBD1 or TRBD2 (5 bases each). The CDR3 runs 14 residues. Trimming stripped 0 bases from V and 2 bases from J, with 8 bases between. Germline V gives CDR1 SGHRS, CDR2 YFSETQ. The CDR3 DNA sequence: TGCGCCAGCAGCTTGGGGGACCCACAAGAGACCCAGTACTTC. It yields the protein CASSLGDPQETQYF.

This clonotype was recorded many times. The rearrangement uses TRBV12-3 or TRBV12-4 and TRBJ2-5; tentative D call: TRBD1 (6 bases). V was clipped by 2 bases and J by 3 bases, with 10 bases between them. This CDR3 is built from 14 residues. The CDR3 loop is CASSLRTDKETQYF. The CDR3 DNA reads TGTGCCAGCAGTTTAAGGACAGATAAAGAGACCCAGTACTTC.

This clonotype came up many times. The genes are TRBV5-1 and TRBJ2-6; D perhaps matches TRBD2 (6 bases). CDR1 SGHRS and CDR2 YFSETQ come from the germline V gene. The CDR3 sequence is 16 residues long. Trimming stripped 7 bases from V and 2 bases from J, with 16 bases between. The CDR3 region is CASASAGGAGANVLTF. The CDR3 nucleotides read TGCGCCAGCGCCTCGGCCGGGGGAGCTGGGGCCAACGTCCTGACTTTC.

At least ten counts were recorded for this clonotype. The J gene is TRBJ1-1, the V gene TRBV6-1; no firm D call. The CDR3 loop spans 13 amino acids. The V end lost 6 bases, the J end lost 10 bases, and 18 bases lay between the germline ends. Germline assignment: CDR1 MNHNS and CDR2 SASEGT. The CDR3 region is CASRRSGDGGAFF. CDR3 DNA sequence: TGTGCCAGCAGGAGGAGCGGGGATGGTGGAGCTTTCTTT.

About this clonotype: With only one base between it and a far larger clone, this is likely a read error. The V gene is TRBV7-9, the J gene TRBJ2-1; D is unresolved. Germline V gene sequence: CDR1 SEHNR, CDR2 FQNEAQ (reference sequence). The CDR3 sequence is 16 residues long. The V end lost 2 bases, the J end lost 6 bases, and 17 bases lay between the germline ends. The CDR3 coding sequence is TGTGCCAGCAGCTTAAGTCCACAGACCTCTATCAATGAGCAGTTCTTC. Translated: CASSLSPQTSINEQFF.

This clonotype was seen many times. The chain joins TRBV24-1 to TRBJ1-5; D might be TRBD1 (6 bases). CDR1 and CDR2 (germline): KGHDR, SFDVKD. There are 14 residues in the CDR3. The V end was cut by 3 bases, the J end by 3 bases, with 8 bases between. The CDR3 region has the DNA TGTGCCACCAGTGATGCAGGGGCCAATCAGCCCCAGCATTTT. This gives the protein CATSDAGANQPQHF.

Concerning this clonotype: A far larger clone is one base from this, pointing to a likely read error. This chain links TRBV6-5 with TRBJ2-5, with D perhaps TRBD2 (6 bases). CDR3 size: 14 residues. CDR1 and CDR2 (germline): MNHEY, SVGAGI. Trimming took off 3 bases at V and 2 bases at J, with 10 bases between the two ends. The CDR3 region is CASSYNSGQETQYF. CDR3 bases: TGTGCCAGCAGTTATAATAGCGGACAAGAGACCCAGTACTTC.

This clonotype appeared many times. This sequence joins TRBV6-1 and TRBJ2-7; 11 nucleotides align to TRBD1. The CDR3 has 14 residues. The J segment lost 3 bases and the V segment lost 6 bases, leaving 4 bases of the junction unmatched. The V gene's germline CDR1 is MNHNS and CDR2 SASEGT. CDR3 in amino acids: CASRGGQGDYEQYF. CDR3 DNA: TGTGCCAGCAGGGGGGGACAGGGGGACTACGAGCAGTACTTC.

This clonotype was detected many times. The chain uses TRBV15 and TRBJ1-5; D gene uncertain. Germline V gene sequence: CDR1 LNHNV, CDR2 YYDKDF (reference sequence). This CDR3 comprises 15 residues. V lost 0 bases to trimming and J lost 1 base, with 7 bases between them. The CDR3 bases are TGTGCCACCAGCAGAGATTCGAGGAGCAATCAGCCCCAGCATTTT. Amino acids: CATSRDSRSNQPQHF.

This clonotype was seen repeatedly, ten times or more. This sequence joins TRBV6-5 and TRBJ2-2, with 7 bases lining up with TRBD1. With V trimmed by 2 bases and J by 2 bases, 11 bases remained unmatched. In germline, CDR1 is MNHEY, CDR2 SVGAGI. The CDR3 runs 18 residues. CDR3 residues: CASSYALRQGFNTGELFF. The CDR3 coding sequence is TGTGCCAGCAGTTACGCCCTAAGACAGGGATTTAACACCGGGGAGCTGTTTTTT.

This clonotype was seen many times. The rearrangement joins TRBV19 to TRBJ2-2; D possibly corresponds to TRBD2 (5 bases). This CDR3 is built from 16 residues. V was cut by 0 bases and J by 5 bases, with 13 bases left in between. The V gene's germline CDR1 is LNHDA and CDR2 SQIVND (reference sequence). CDR3 nucleotides: TGTGCCAGTAGTATAGACGGGGTTTGGGGTACCGGGGAGCTGTTTTTT. It yields the protein CASSIDGVWGTGELFF.

This clonotype occurred many times. The genes are TRBV20-1 and TRBJ2-4, with a possible D match to TRBD1 (6 bases). The CDR3 has 11 amino acids. The V gene's germline CDR1 is DFQATT and CDR2 SNEGSKA (reference sequence). Trimming removed 4 bases at V and 7 bases at J, with 8 bases between. CDR3 bases: TGCAGTGCTACGCAGGGGAACATTCAGTACTTC. Translated: CSATQGNIQYF.

This clonotype was counted at least ten times. The chain employs TRBV20-1 and TRBJ2-7; the match to TRBD2 covers 10 bases. Germline CDR1 reads DFQATT; CDR2 reads SNEGSKA (reference sequence). CDR3 length: 15 amino acids. The trim removed 6 bases at V and 6 bases at J, leaving 14 bases unmatched. This CDR3 is CSAGESGGAEGEQYF. The CDR3 DNA is TGCAGTGCCGGGGAAAGCGGGGGGGCCGAAGGCGAGCAGTACTTC.

Many counts were recorded for this clonotype. This chain uses TRBV6-5 with TRBJ2-7; 7 bases align to TRBD2. Germline V gene sequence: CDR1 MNHEY, CDR2 SVGAGI. This CDR3 is built from 15 residues. V shed 2 bases and J 2 bases; nucleotides not matched to a gene: 6. The DNA of the CDR3 is TGTGCCAGCAGTTACGGGGCGGGAGTCACCTACGAGCAGTACTTC. It encodes CASSYGAGVTYEQYF.